What follows are 23 T cell receptor beta chains derived from one specimen sequenced in a study of CD39 and CD103 CD8 tumor-infiltrating T cells. Clones were read by immunoSEQ multiplex PCR, and TCRdb kept only the in-frame ones, dropping some. The data contain around 4,300 clones, roughly two thirds of them singletons. Sequencing was carried out using CD8+ T cells sorted from blood. Described subset: total memory CD8 T cells (CD45RA-CCR7+/-) from blood or uninvolved lymph node. All receptors come from a human donor with head and neck squamous cell carcinoma.

In this sample, this clone is large. This rearrangement joins TRBV30 to TRBJ1-1, with a possible D match to TRBD1 (5 bases). Per the germline V gene, CDR1 is GTSNPN and CDR2 is SVGIG (reference sequence). Trimming left V 5 bases short and J 2 bases short, with 9 bases between. The CDR3 has 12 residues. The CDR3 region is CAWDSLNTEAFF. The CDR3 DNA reads as TGTGCCTGGGACAGCCTCAACACTGAAGCTTTCTTT.

The chain has TRBV30 and TRBJ2-3; 9 positions agree with TRBD2. This CDR3 region has 17 residues. J was trimmed by 4 bases and V by 0 bases; bases with no gene match: 11. Looked up from germline, CDR1 is GTSNPN and CDR2 is SVGIG (reference sequence). CDR3 DNA sequence: TGTGCCTGGAGTGTACTTATGACGGCGGGGGGGGCAGATACGCAGTATTTT. The encoded protein is CAWSVLMTAGGADTQYF.

The chain couples TRBV19 to TRBJ2-1, with D possibly being TRBD2 (5 bases). CDR1 LNHDA and CDR2 SQIVND come from the germline V gene (reference sequence). V was cut by 0 bases and J by 7 bases, with 10 bases left in between. The CDR3 covers 14 residues. CDR3: CASSIDSEGNEQFF. CDR3 DNA sequence: TGTGCCAGTAGTATAGATTCCGAGGGAAATGAGCAGTTCTTC.

V is TRBV5-1 and J is TRBJ2-3; 12 bases agree with TRBD2. With V trimmed by 4 bases and J by 3 bases, 6 bases remained unmatched. Looked up from germline, CDR1 is SGHRS and CDR2 is YFSETQ. This CDR3 has 16 residues. This CDR3 reads CASSPTSGGSTDTQYF. In nucleotides, the CDR3 is TGCGCCAGCAGCCCTACTAGCGGGGGGTCTACAGATACGCAGTATTTT.

CDR3 in amino acids: CAWSVGLAVDEQFF. Written as DNA, the CDR3 is TGTGCCTGGAGCGTGGGTCTAGCTGTGGATGAGCAGTTCTTC. V and J are TRBV30 and TRBJ2-1; perhaps TRBD2 as D (5 bases). There are 14 residues in the CDR3. The V and J ends lost 3 bases and 8 bases respectively, with 17 bases between them. In germline, CDR1 is GTSNPN, CDR2 SVGIG (reference sequence).

The CDR3 region is CASSLSVGDYTGELFF. The CDR3 DNA sequence: TGTGCCAGCAGTTTATCAGTGGGGGACTACACCGGGGAGCTGTTTTTT. This chain joins TRBV27 and TRBJ2-2; tentative D call: TRBD2 (6 bases). The germline V gene encodes CDR1 MNHEY and CDR2 SMNVEV (reference sequence). The CDR3 sequence is 16 residues long. V dropped 0 bases and J dropped 3 bases, with 11 bases sitting between them.

In its sample, this clone was seen a few times. The chain carries TRBV29-1 and TRBJ1-2; weak D call: TRBD1 (6 bases). The CDR3 length is 15 residues. Between the trimmed V and J ends, which lost 4 bases and 4 bases, there was a span of 19 bases. In germline, CDR1 is SQVTM, CDR2 ANQGSEA. In DNA form, the CDR3 reads TGCAGCGTTGTGGTCAGGGGACCCGTTGGCTATGGCTACACCTTC. It translates to CSVVVRGPVGYGYTF.

Relative to its sample, this clone is medium-sized. This chain joins TRBV11-2 and TRBJ2-3; TRBD1 matches 7 bases. V was clipped by 5 bases and J by 2 bases; unmatched bases: 4. The CDR3 has 14 residues. CDR1 and CDR2 (germline): SGHAT, FQNNGV. The CDR3 here is CASSGTVLTDTQYF. The CDR3 coding sequence is TGTGCCAGCAGCGGGACAGTTCTCACAGATACGCAGTATTTT.

The rearrangement joins TRBV6-5 to TRBJ1-5; 7 bases fit TRBD1. V lost 2 bases to trimming and J lost 3 bases; unmatched junction nucleotides: 4. The CDR3 extends over 15 amino acids. The germline CDR1 and CDR2 sequences are MNHEY and SVGAGI. CDR3 in DNA: TGTGCCAGCAGTTACGGACAGGTCAACAATCAGCCCCAGCATTTT. Translated, it gives CASSYGQVNNQPQHF.

V usage is TRBV4-1 and J usage is TRBJ1-5, with 7 bases fitting TRBD1. With 1 base clipped from V and 2 bases from J, the junction kept 2 bases outside the gene matches. Germline CDR1 MGHRA, CDR2 YSYEKL. The CDR3 runs 15 residues. CDR3 loop: CASSQGQGGNQPQHF. For the CDR3, the DNA is TGCGCCAGCAGCCAAGGGCAGGGGGGCAATCAGCCCCAGCATTTT.

The chain couples TRBV5-6 to TRBJ1-5; a possible D gene is TRBD1 (6 bases). The CDR3 spans 15 residues. The V end lost 1 base, the J end lost 7 bases, and 15 bases lay between the germline ends. Germline CDR1 SGHDT, CDR2 YYEEEE. For the CDR3, the DNA is TGTGCCAGCAGCTTGAAGGGGGGGCGCAGACAGCCCCAGCATTTT. Amino acid sequence: CASSLKGGRRQPQHF.

The rearrangement joins TRBV7-9 to TRBJ2-4; the match to TRBD2 covers 9 bases. The CDR3 consists of 15 residues. Germline V gives CDR1 SEHNR, CDR2 FQNEAQ (reference sequence). Germline trimming cut 5 bases from V and 6 bases from J; bases unmatched to any gene: 8. The CDR3 protein is CASSPQGGGGNIQYF. The CDR3 nucleotides are TGTGCCAGCAGCCCGCAAGGCGGGGGGGGAAACATTCAGTACTTC. The full variable domain, in which reference TRBV7-9 and TRBJ2-4 provide the parts outside the CDR3, is DTGVSQNPRHKITKRGQNVTFRCDPISEHNRLYWYRQTLGQGPEFLTYFQNEAQLEKSRLLSDRFSAERPKGSFSTLEIQRTEQGDSAMYLCASSPQGGGGNIQYFGAGTRLSVL.

For the CDR3, the DNA is TGTGCCAGCAGCACGGGACAGGGAGGCCAGTACTTC. It is translated as CASSTGQGGQYF. This chain links TRBV7-9 with TRBJ2-5; 9 nucleotides agree with TRBD1. Germline V gene sequence: CDR1 SEHNR, CDR2 FQNEAQ (reference sequence). Losses at the gene ends were 5 bases for V and 10 bases for J; bases not matched to a gene: 5. CDR3 size: 12 residues.

A few counts support this clone. The chain has TRBV11-2 and TRBJ1-6; D gene ambiguous. This CDR3 is built from 17 residues. Germline V gene sequence: CDR1 SGHAT, CDR2 FQNNGV. Trimming took 7 bases from V and 2 from J, leaving 18 bases between them. DNA of the CDR3: TGTGCCAGCACCCGGAGGGCAGGTAGCACCTATAATTCACCCCTCCACTTT. Its translation: CASTRRAGSTYNSPLHF.

The V gene is TRBV7-9, the J gene TRBJ2-1; D may be TRBD1 (6 bases). This CDR3 is built from 16 residues. Germline V CDR1 and CDR2: SEHNR, FQNEAQ (reference sequence). The V and J ends lost 5 bases and 0 bases respectively, with 14 bases between them. The CDR3: CASSPKGGISYNEQFF. The CDR3 nucleotides are TGTGCCAGCAGCCCAAAAGGGGGAATCTCCTACAATGAGCAGTTCTTC.

This clone was observed a handful of times. The chain has TRBV9 and TRBJ1-1; D gene unclear. Germline V gene data show CDR1 as SGDLS and CDR2 as YYNGEE. V gave up 0 bases and J gave up 11 bases, with 17 bases separating them. The CDR3 is 14 residues long. In DNA, the CDR3 is TGTGCCAGCAGCGTAGCGGCAGCGAGCGGGTGGGCTTTCTTT. Amino acids: CASSVAAASGWAFF.

This clone has only one observation. The chain links TRBV7-9 to TRBJ2-2, with 12 bases matching TRBD2. Germline loops: CDR1 SEHNR, CDR2 FQNEAQ (reference sequence). This CDR3 comprises 19 residues. V gave up 2 bases and J gave up 4 bases; unmatched junction bases: 11. CDR3 region: CASSLPASGGAESTGELFF. The CDR3 DNA is TGTGCCAGCAGCTTACCCGCTAGCGGGGGGGCCGAAAGCACCGGGGAGCTGTTTTTT.

J is TRBJ2-3 and V is TRBV30; a weak D match, TRBD2 (6 bases). V lost 1 base and J lost 3, with 8 bases in between. CDR3 size: 13 residues. CDR1 is GTSNPN and CDR2 is SVGIG in the germline V gene (reference sequence). CDR3 in amino acids: CAWSGGVTDTQYF. CDR3 bases: TGTGCCTGGAGTGGCGGGGTAACAGATACGCAGTATTTT.

This clone came up a few times. The chain has TRBV6-1 and TRBJ2-7; D is perhaps TRBD1 (6 bases). The V gene's germline CDR1 is MNHNS and CDR2 SASEGT. V was pared by 4 bases and J by 6 bases, with 19 bases between. This CDR3 has 15 amino acids. The CDR3: CASSANRVPEGEQYF. Written as DNA, the CDR3 is TGTGCCAGCAGTGCCAACAGGGTTCCCGAGGGCGAGCAGTACTTC.

V and J are TRBV6-1 and TRBJ1-5; the D is unclear. CDR1 and CDR2 from the germline V gene are MNHNS and SASEGT. Trimming took off 5 bases at V and 0 bases at J, with 8 bases between the two ends. The CDR3 spans 14 residues. The CDR3 reads CASSYENSNQPQHF. The CDR3 DNA reads as TGTGCCAGCAGTTATGAGAATAGCAATCAGCCCCAGCATTTT.

The chain uses TRBV6-1 and TRBJ2-7, with TRBD1 matching over 7 bases. The CDR3 contains 15 residues. Germline values: CDR1 MNHNS, CDR2 SASEGT. The V gene end was trimmed by 2 bases and the J gene end by 0 bases; junction bases not matched to a gene: 4. The CDR3, as DNA: TGTGCCAGCAGTGAAAAGGCAGGGGGCTCCTACGAGCAGTACTTC. It is translated as CASSEKAGGSYEQYF.

This chain connects TRBV15 to TRBJ2-1; weak D call: TRBD1 (6 bases). In germline, CDR1 is LNHNV, CDR2 YYDKDF (reference sequence). The germline V and J ends were trimmed by 0 bases and 4 bases, with 22 bases remaining between them. This CDR3 spans 19 amino acids. The CDR3 region is CATSRETYRVKPGYNEQFF. DNA for the CDR3: TGTGCCACCAGCAGAGAAACCTACAGGGTCAAACCTGGGTACAATGAGCAGTTCTTC.

This clone appeared a few times. The genes are TRBV7-8 and TRBJ2-5; 7 positions match TRBD2. The CDR3 runs 17 residues. Germline-derived CDR1 and CDR2 are SGHVS and FQNEAQ. V lost 9 bases and J lost 1; bases outside the gene matches: 17. CDR3 in DNA: TGTGCCAGTCAGGGTGGAGGGGCGGGGGAGCTCCAAGAGACCCAGTACTTC. Translating it yields CASQGGGAGELQETQYF. The complete variable domain, with remaining parts taken from reference TRBV7-8 and TRBJ2-5, reads GAGVSQSPRYKVAKRGQDVALRCDPISGHVSLFWYQQALGQGPEFLTYFQNEAQLDKSGLPSDRFFAERPEGSVSTLKIQRTQQEDSAVYLCASQGGGAGELQETQYFGPGTRLLVL.